This record concerns one T cell receptor beta chain sequence. Its antigen is undetermined. The PCR contained 60 Vbeta and 13 Jbeta primers. Only in-frame clones appear in the TCRdb table, and some are missing; sequencing was by immunoSEQ multiplex PCR. The sample holds 130,000 to 150,000 clones. The data belong to a study of cytomegalovirus exposure and HLA in healthy donors. Findings and caveats of the study: Accurate predictions that matched the HLA-A and HLA-B alleles of most subjects were reportedly made from TCR beta sequences.

Sequenced material: PBMCs. This clonotype was sampled from a male donor in good health and CMV-seronegative.

The CDR3 sequence is CAWSKEQGIAFF. In DNA, the CDR3 is TGTGCCTGGAGTAAGGAACAGGGGATAGCTTTCTTT. The chain is built from TRBV30 and TRBJ1-1, with 7 positions matching TRBD1. This CDR3 region has 12 residues. CDR1 is GTSNPN, CDR2 SVGIG, per germline (reference sequence). Trimming cost V 2 bases and J 10 bases; bases outside gene matches: 7.